This TCR beta chain is drawn from a study of STAT5B mutations in CD4+ large granular lymphocyte leukemia. The CDR3 extends over 13 amino acids. Germline CDR1 is ENHRY and CDR2 is SYGVKD. Trimming shortened V by 4 bases and J by 0 bases, and 4 bases separated the two germline ends. Repertoires were generated with immunoSEQ multiplex PCR, while TCRdb's copy carries only in-frame clones and drops some. The sample gives tens of thousands of clones, around two thirds of which show up once; over 8% is in the top ten. Sequenced: CD4+ T cells from blood buffy coats. The J gene is TRBJ2-1, the V gene TRBV10-3; D gene ambiguous. This receptor was identified in a human donor in good health. CDR3 coding DNA: TGTGCCATCAGTGGTACCTCCTACAATGAGCAGTTCTTC. Its protein is CAISGTSYNEQFF.